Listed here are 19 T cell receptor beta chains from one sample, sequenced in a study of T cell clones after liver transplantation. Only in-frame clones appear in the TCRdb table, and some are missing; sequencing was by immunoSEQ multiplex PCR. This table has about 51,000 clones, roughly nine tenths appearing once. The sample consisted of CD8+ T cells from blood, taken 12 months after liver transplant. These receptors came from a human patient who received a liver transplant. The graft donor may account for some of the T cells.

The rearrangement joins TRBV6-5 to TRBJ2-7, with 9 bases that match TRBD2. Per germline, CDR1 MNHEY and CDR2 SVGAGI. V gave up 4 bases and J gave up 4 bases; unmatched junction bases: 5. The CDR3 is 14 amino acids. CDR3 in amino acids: CASSSGLAVYEQYF. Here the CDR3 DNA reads TGTGCCAGCAGTTCGGGACTAGCTGTGTACGAGCAGTACTTC.

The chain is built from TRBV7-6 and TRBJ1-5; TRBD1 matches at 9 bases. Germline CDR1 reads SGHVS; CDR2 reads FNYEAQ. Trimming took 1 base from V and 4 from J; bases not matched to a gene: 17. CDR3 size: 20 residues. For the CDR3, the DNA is TGTGCCAGCAGCTTAGTGTTAGGGACAGGGAAAGGGATAGGAAATCAGCCCCAGCATTTT. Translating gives CASSLVLGTGKGIGNQPQHF. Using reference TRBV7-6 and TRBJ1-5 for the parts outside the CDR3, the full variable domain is GAGVSQSPRYKVTKRGQDVALRCDPISGHVSLYWYRQALGQGPEFLTYFNYEAQQDKSGLPNDRFSAERPEGSISTLTIQRTEQRDSAMYRCASSLVLGTGKGIGNQPQHFGDGTRLSIL.

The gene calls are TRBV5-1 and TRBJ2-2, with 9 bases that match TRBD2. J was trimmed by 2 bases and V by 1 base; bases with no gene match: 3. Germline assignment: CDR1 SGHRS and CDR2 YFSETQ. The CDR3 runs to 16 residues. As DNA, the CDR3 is TGCGCCAGCAGCTTGACGCGGGAGGGCAACACCGGGGAGCTGTTTTTT. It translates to CASSLTREGNTGELFF.

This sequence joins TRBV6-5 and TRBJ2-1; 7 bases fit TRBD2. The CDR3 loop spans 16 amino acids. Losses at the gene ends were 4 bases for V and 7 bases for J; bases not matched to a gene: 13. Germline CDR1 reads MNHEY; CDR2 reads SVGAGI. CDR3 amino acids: CASSSSRDYPRNEQFF. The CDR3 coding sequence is TGTGCCAGCAGTTCCTCCCGGGACTACCCCCGGAATGAGCAGTTCTTC.

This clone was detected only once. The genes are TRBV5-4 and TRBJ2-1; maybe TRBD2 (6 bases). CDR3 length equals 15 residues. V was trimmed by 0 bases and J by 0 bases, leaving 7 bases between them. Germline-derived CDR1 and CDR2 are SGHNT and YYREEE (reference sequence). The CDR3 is CASSLDGSSYNEQFF. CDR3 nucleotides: TGTGCCAGCAGCTTGGACGGGAGCTCCTACAATGAGCAGTTCTTC. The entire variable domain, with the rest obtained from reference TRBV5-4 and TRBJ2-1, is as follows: ETGVTQSPTHLIKTRGQQVTLRCSSQSGHNTVSWYQQALGQGPQFIFQYYREEENGRGNFPPRFSGLQFPNYSSELNVNALELDDSALYLCASSLDGSSYNEQFFGPGTRLTVL.

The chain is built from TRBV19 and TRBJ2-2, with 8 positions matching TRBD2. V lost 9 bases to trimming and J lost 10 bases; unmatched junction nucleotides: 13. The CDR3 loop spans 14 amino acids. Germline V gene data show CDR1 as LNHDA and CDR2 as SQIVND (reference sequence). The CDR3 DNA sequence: TGTGCCAGCAGTCGGACTAGCCTTCTTATGGAGCTGTTTTTT. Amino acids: CASSRTSLLMELFF. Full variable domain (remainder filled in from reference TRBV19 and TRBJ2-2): DGGITQSPKYLFRKEGQNVTLSCEQNLNHDAMYWYRQDPGQGLRLIYYSQIVNDFQKGDIAEGYSVSREKKESFPLTVTSAQKNPTAFYLCASSRTSLLMELFFGEGSRLTVL.

The CDR3 region has the DNA TGTGCCAGCAGCTTAGTTTTGGGCGATACGCAGTATTTT. Its translation is CASSLVLGDTQYF. The chain employs TRBV11-3 and TRBJ2-3; D uncertain. CDR1 SGHNT and CDR2 YENEEA come from the germline V gene. The germline V and J ends were trimmed by 1 base and 6 bases, with 8 bases remaining between them. The CDR3 has 13 residues.

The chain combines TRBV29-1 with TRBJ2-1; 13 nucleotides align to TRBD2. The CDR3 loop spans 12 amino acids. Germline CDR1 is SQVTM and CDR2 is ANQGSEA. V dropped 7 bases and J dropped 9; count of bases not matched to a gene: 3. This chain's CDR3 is CSAWTSGSEQFF. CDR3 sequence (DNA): TGCAGCGCGTGGACTAGCGGGAGTGAGCAGTTCTTC.

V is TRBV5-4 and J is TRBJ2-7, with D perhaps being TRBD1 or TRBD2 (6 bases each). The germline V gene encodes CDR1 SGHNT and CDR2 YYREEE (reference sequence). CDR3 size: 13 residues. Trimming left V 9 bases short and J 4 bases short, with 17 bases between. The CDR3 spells CATTGRGGYEQYF. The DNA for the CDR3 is TGTGCCACGACCGGCAGGGGAGGATACGAGCAGTACTTC.

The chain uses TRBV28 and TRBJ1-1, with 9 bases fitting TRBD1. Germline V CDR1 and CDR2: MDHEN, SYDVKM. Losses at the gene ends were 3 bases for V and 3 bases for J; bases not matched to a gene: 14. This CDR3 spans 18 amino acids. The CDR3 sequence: CASSFSPGTGYIYTEAFF. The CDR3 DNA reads TGTGCCAGCAGTTTCTCCCCCGGGACAGGGTACATCTACACTGAAGCTTTCTTT.

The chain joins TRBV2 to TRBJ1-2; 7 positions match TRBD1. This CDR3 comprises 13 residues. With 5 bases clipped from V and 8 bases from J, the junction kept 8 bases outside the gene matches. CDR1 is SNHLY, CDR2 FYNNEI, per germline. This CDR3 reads CASSPGTAVGYTF. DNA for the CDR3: TGTGCCAGCAGTCCAGGGACAGCCGTGGGCTACACCTTC.

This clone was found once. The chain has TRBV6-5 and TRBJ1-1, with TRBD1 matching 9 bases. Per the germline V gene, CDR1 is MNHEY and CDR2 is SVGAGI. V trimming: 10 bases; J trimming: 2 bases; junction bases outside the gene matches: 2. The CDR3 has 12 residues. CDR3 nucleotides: TGTGCCACACAGGGGGCCAACACTGAAGCTTTCTTT. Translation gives CATQGANTEAFF.

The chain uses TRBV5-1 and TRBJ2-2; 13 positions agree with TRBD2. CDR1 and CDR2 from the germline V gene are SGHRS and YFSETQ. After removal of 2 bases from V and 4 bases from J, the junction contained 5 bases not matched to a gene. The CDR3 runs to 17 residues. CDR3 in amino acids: CASSFGLAGDGTGELFF. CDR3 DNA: TGCGCCAGCAGCTTCGGACTAGCGGGAGACGGCACCGGGGAGCTGTTTTTT.

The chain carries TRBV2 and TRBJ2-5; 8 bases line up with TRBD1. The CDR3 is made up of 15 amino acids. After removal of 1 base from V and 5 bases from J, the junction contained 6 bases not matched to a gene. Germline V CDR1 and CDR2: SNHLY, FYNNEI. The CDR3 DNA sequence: TGTGCCAGCAGTGAAGGACAGGGGAATTTGGAGACCCAGTACTTC. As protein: CASSEGQGNLETQYF.

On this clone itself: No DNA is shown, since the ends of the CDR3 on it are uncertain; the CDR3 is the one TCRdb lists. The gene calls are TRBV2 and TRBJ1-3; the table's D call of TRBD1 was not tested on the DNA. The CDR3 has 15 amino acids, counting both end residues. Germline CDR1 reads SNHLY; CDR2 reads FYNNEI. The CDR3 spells CAVFGEGAPGNTIYF.

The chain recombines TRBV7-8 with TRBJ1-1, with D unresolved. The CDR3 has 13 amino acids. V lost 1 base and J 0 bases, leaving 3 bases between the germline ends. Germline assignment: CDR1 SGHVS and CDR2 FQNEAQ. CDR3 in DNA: TGTGCCAGCAGCTTAGTTATGAACACTGAAGCTTTCTTT. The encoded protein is CASSLVMNTEAFF.

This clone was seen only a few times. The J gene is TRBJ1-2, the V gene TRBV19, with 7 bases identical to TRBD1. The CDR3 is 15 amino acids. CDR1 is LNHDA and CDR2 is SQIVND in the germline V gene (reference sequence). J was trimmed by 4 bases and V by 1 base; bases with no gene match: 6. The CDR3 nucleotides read TGTGCCAGTAGTATAGTTCCGGGACAGCTCTATGGCTACACCTTC. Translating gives CASSIVPGQLYGYTF. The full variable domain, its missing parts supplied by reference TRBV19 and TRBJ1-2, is DGGITQSPKYLFRKEGQNVTLSCEQNLNHDAMYWYRQDPGQGLRLIYYSQIVNDFQKGDIAEGYSVSREKKESFPLTVTSAQKNPTAFYLCASSIVPGQLYGYTFGSGTRLTVV.

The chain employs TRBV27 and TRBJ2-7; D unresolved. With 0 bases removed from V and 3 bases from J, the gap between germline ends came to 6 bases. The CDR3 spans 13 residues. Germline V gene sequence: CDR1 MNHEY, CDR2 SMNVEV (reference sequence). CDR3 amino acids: CASSLSVGYEQYF. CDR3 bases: TGTGCCAGCAGTTTATCGGTGGGCTACGAGCAGTACTTC.

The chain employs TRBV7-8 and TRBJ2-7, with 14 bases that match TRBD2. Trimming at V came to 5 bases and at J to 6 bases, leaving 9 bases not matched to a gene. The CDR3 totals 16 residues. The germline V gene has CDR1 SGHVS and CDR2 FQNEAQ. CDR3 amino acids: CASSPPGLAGVGEQYF. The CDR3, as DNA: TGTGCCAGCAGCCCACCGGGACTAGCGGGAGTAGGCGAGCAGTACTTC.